In its sample, the clone carrying this T cell receptor beta chain was seen many times. The antigen remains unidentified. This CDR3 comprises 14 residues. Germline lookup yields CDR1 SGHDT and CDR2 YYEEEE. V lost 1 base to trimming and J lost 5 bases, with 12 bases between them. The sample belongs to a study of CD8 T cells in ankylosing spondylitis. General observations from the study: Previous work reported some of these motif variants in the synovial fluid and blood of reactive arthritis. Peripheral blood samples showed relatively rare disease-linked clones, and these clones were CD8+. Significant enrichment of disease-linked clones was reported in matched ankylosing spondylitis synovial fluid. Ankylosing spondylitis blood seemed to carry a telltale TCR beta motif made of roughly eight highly homologous variants.

Libraries of TCR beta came from quantitative 5'-RACE with molecular barcodes. MiXCR was run by TCRdb on the 5' RACE reads, yielding one entry per CDR3 protein. This sample yields around 770,000 distinct CDR3 sequences, of which 12% are seen a single time; 0.51% belongs to the top ten. This sequence originates from a male donor with ankylosing spondylitis. The chain uses TRBV5-6 and TRBJ2-5, with D possibly being TRBD1 (6 bases). Sequencing was carried out using blood, either unsorted or a sorted T cell fraction (not recorded which). CDR3 nucleotide sequence: TGTGCCAGCAGCTTGAAACAGGGTTCGGAGACCCAGTACTTC. It codes for CASSLKQGSETQYF.